This T cell receptor beta chain originates from a study of T cell repertoires in cytomegalovirus infection. Study context: HLA-B-restricted CMV epitopes that are well studied were used alongside recently identified HLA-C-restricted ones. Both CMV infection and a matching HLA type were indicated by public TCR beta signatures. Findings and limits, study-wide: CMV carriers having the relevant HLA were flagged by cumulative public TCR beta family frequency.

TCRdb ran MiXCR on the reads and lists one entry per CDR3 protein. Here the sample spans over 40,000 distinct CDR3 sequences, approximately 19% being singletons. This clonotype occurred many times. The antigen is not known. Trimming took off 6 bases at V and 6 bases at J, with 9 bases between the two ends. Germline V gives CDR1 SQVTM, CDR2 ANQGSEA. The CDR3 loop spans 11 amino acids. This chain uses TRBV29-1 with TRBJ2-1; D gene unclear. Sequencing used CD8+ T cells from cultured PBMCs, obtained from culture after CMV antigen stimulation. The clonotype comes from a human donor in good health (CMV status not recorded). Some clones in this sample may be carry-over from other donors' samples. For the CDR3, the DNA is TGCAGCGTGCCCTGGGGCAATGAGCAGTTCTTC. Translated: CSVPWGNEQFF.